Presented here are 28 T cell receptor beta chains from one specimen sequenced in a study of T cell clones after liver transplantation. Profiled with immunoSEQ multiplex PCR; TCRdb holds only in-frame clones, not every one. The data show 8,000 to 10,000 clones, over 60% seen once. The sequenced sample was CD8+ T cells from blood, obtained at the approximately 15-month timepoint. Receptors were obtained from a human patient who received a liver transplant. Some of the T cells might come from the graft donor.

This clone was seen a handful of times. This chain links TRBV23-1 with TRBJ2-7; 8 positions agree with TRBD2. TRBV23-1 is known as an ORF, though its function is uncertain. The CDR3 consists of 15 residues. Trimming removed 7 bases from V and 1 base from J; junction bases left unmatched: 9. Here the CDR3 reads CASTPRREESYEQYV. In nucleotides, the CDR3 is TGCGCCAGCACCCCGCGGCGGGAGGAATCCTACGAGCAGTACGTC.

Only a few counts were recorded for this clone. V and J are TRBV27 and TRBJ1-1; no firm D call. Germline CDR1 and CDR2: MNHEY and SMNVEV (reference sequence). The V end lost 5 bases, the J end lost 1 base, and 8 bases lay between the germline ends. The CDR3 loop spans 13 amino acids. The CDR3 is CASSIRQNTEAFF. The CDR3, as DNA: TGTGCCAGCAGTATTAGACAGAACACTGAAGCTTTCTTT.

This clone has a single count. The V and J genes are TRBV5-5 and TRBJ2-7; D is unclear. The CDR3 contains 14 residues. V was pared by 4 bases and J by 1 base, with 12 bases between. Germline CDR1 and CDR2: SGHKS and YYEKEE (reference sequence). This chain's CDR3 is CASSVYAGSYEQYF. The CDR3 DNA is TGTGCCAGCAGCGTATATGCCGGGTCCTACGAGCAGTACTTC.

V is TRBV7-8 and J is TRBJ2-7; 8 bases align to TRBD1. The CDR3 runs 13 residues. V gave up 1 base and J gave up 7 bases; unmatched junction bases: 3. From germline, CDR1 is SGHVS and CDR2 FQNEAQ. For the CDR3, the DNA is TGTGCCAGCAGCTTAGACAGGGGGAGGGAGCAGTACGTC. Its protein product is CASSLDRGREQYV.

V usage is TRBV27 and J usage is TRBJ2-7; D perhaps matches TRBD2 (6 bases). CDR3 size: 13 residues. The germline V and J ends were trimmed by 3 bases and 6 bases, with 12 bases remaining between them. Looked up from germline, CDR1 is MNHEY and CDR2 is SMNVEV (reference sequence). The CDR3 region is CASSFSVGGEQYV. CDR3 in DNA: TGTGCCAGCAGTTTTAGCGTGGGGGGCGAGCAGTACGTC.

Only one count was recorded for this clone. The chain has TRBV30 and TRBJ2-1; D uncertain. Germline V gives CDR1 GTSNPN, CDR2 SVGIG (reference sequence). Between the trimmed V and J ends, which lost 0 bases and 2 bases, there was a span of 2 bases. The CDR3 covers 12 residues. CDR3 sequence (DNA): TGTGCCTGGAGTGTACCCTACAATGAGCAGTTCTTC. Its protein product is CAWSVPYNEQFF. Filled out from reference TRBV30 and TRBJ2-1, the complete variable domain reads SQTIHQWPATLVQPVGSPLSLECTVEGTSNPNLYWYRQAAGRGLQLLFYSVGIGQISSEVPQNLSASRPQDRQFILSSKKLLLSDSGFYLCAWSVPYNEQFFGPGTRLTVL.

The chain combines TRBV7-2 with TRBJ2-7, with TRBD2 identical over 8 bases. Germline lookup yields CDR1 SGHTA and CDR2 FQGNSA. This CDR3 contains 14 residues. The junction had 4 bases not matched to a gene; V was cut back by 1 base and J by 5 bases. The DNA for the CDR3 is TGTGCCAGCAGCTTAGTCGGGGGGGACGACGAGCAGTACTTC. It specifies CASSLVGGDDEQYF.

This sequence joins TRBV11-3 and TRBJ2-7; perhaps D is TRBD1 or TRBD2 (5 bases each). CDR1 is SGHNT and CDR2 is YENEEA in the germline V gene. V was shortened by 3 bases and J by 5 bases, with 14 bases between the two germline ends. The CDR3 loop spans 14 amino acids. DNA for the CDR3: TGTGCCAGCAGCTTTAGGGACGGCTCGAACGAGCAGTACGTC. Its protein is CASSFRDGSNEQYV.

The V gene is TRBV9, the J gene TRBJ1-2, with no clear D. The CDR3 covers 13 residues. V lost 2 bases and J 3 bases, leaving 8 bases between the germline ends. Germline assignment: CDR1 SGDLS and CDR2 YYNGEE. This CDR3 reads CASSVDRYYGYTF. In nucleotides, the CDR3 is TGTGCCAGCAGCGTGGACCGGTACTATGGCTACACCTTC.

The CDR3 nucleotides read TGCGCCAGCAGCCAAGGGGATTCGAACACTGAAGCTTTCTTT. Protein sequence: CASSQGDSNTEAFF. The chain carries TRBV4-3 and TRBJ1-1; no definite D call. Trimming took off 1 base at V and 1 base at J, with 7 bases between the two ends. This CDR3 has 14 residues. Germline loops: CDR1 LGHNA, CDR2 YSLEER.

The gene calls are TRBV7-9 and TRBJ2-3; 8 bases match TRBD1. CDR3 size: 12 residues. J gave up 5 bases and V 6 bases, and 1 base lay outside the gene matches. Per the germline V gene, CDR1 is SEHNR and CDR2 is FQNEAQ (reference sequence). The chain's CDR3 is CASRGTGDTQYF. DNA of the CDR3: TGTGCCAGCAGAGGGACAGGAGATACGCAGTATTTT.

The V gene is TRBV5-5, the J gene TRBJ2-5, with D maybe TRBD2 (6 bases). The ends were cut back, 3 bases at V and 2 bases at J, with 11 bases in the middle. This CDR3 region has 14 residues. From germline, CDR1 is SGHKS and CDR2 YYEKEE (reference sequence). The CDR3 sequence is CASSSPGLQETQYF. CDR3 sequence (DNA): TGTGCCAGCAGCTCACCGGGACTGCAAGAGACCCAGTACTTC.

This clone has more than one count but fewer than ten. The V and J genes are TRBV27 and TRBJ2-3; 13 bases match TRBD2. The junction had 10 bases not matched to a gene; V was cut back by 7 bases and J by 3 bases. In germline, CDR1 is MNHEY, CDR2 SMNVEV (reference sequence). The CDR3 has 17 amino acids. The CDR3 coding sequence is TGTGCCAGCAAACCGGGACTAGCGGGGCCAAGTACAGATACGCAGTATTTT. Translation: CASKPGLAGPSTDTQYF.

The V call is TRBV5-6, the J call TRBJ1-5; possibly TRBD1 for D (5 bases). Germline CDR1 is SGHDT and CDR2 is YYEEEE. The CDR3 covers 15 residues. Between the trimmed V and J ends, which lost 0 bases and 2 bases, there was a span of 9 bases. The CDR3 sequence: CASSLGSRGNQPQHF. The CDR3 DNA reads TGTGCCAGCAGCTTGGGTTCCAGGGGCAATCAGCCCCAGCATTTT.

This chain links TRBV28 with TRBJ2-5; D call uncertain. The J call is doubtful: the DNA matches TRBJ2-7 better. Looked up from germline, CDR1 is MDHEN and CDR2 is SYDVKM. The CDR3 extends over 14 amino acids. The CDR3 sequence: CASSTTPDGYEQYF. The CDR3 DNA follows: TGTGCCAGCAGTACTACCCCTGACGGGTACGAGCAGTACTTC.

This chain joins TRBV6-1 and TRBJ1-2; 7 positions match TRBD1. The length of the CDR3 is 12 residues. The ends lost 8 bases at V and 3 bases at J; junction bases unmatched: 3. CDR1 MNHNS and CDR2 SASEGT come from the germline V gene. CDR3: CASEGQHYGYTF. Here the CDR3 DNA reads TGTGCCAGCGAGGGACAGCACTATGGCTACACCTTC.

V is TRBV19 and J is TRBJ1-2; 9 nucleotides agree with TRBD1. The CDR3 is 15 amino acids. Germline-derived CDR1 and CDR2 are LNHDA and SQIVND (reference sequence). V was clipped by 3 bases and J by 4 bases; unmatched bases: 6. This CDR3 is CASSMSQGAGYGYTF. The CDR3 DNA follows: TGTGCCAGTAGTATGTCACAGGGGGCGGGCTATGGCTACACCTTC.

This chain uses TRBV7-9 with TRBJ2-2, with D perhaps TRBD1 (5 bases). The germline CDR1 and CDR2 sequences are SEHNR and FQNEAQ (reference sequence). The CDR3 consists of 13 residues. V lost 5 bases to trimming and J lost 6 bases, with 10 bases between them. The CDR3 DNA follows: TGTGCCAGCAGCCTCCCAGGGTCCGGGGAGCTGTTTTTT. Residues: CASSLPGSGELFF.

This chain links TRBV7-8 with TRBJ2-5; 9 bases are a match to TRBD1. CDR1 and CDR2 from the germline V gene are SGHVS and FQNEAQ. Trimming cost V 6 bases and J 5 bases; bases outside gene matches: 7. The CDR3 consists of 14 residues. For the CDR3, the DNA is TGTGCCAGCAGTCAAACAGGGGGCGCGGAGACCCAGTACTTC. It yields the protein CASSQTGGAETQYF.

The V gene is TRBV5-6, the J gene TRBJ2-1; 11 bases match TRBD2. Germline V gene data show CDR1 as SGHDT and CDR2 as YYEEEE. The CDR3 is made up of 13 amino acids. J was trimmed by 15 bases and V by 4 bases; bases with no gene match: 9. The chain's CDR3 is CASSLSGGADPFF. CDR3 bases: TGTGCCAGCAGCCTTAGCGGGGGGGCCGATCCGTTCTTC.

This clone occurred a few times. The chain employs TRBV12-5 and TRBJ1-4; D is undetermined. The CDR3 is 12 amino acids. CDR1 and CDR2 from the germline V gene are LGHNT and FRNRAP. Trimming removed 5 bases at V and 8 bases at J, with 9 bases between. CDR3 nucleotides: TGTGCTAGTGGTGTATTCGGGGAAAAACTGTTTTTT. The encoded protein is CASGVFGEKLFF.

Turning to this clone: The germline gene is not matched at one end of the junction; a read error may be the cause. DNA for the CDR3: TGCGCCAGCCCAATGAAATCGGTTCACAAAGTCGGGCCTTTC. Its protein is CASPMKSVHKVGPF. The chain joins TRBV5-1 to TRBJ2-6; the D is unclear. From germline, CDR1 is SGHRS and CDR2 YFSETQ. The CDR3 extends over 14 amino acids. The full variable domain, in which reference TRBV5-1 and TRBJ2-6 provide the parts outside the CDR3, is KAGVTQTPRYLIKTRGQQVTLSCSPISGHRSVSWYQQTPGQGLQFLFEYFSETQRNKGNFPGRFSGRQFSNSRSEMNVSTLELGDSALYLCASPMKSVHKVGPFGAGSRLTVL.

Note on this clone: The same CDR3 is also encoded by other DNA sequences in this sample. The CDR3 here is CASSYGGGGTEAFF. The CDR3 DNA is TGTGCCAGCAGTTACGGAGGGGGAGGGACTGAAGCTTTCTTT. This chain connects TRBV6-5 to TRBJ1-1; D is perhaps TRBD1 (6 bases). The CDR3 sequence is 14 residues long. Germline CDR1 reads MNHEY; CDR2 reads SVGAGI. Trimming removed 2 bases from V and 5 bases from J, with 12 bases in between.

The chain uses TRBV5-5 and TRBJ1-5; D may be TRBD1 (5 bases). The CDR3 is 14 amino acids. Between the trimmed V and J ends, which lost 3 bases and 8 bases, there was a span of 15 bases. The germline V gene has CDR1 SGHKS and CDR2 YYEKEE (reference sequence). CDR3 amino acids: CASSSYQGIEPQHF. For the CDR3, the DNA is TGTGCCAGCAGCTCATACCAGGGCATTGAGCCCCAGCATTTT.

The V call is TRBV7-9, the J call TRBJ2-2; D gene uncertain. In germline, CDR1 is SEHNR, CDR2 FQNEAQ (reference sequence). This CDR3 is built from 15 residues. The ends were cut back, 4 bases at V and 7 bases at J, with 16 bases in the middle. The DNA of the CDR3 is TGTGCCAGCAGCTCCCCTTCCCGAGGAATCGGGGAGCTGTTTTTT. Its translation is CASSSPSRGIGELFF. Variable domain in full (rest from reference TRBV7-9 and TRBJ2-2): DTGVSQNPRHKITKRGQNVTFRCDPISEHNRLYWYRQTLGQGPEFLTYFQNEAQLEKSRLLSDRFSAERPKGSFSTLEIQRTEQGDSAMYLCASSSPSRGIGELFFGEGSRLTVL.

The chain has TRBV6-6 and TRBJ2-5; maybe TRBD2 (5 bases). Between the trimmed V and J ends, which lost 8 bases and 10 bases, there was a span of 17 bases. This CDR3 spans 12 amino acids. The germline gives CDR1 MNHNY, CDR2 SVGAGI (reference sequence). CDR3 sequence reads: CASGLRTADQYF. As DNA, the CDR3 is TGTGCCAGCGGACTCCGCACCGCGGACCAGTACTTC.

For the CDR3, the DNA is TGTGCCAGCAGTGTAGGTCCAGGGTTATTTAACTATGGCTACACCTTC. Amino acids: CASSVGPGLFNYGYTF. The chain combines TRBV6-1 with TRBJ1-2, with a weak D call TRBD1 (5 bases). CDR3 length equals 16 residues. CDR1 and CDR2 from the germline V gene are MNHNS and SASEGT. V was shortened by 4 bases and J by 1 base, with 16 bases between the two germline ends.

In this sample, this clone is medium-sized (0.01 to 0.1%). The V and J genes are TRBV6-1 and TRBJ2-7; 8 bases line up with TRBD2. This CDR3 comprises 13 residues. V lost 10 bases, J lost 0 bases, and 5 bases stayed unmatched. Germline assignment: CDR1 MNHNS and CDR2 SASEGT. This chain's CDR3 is CATQAGVSYEQYF. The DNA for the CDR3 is TGTGCCACCCAAGCGGGGGTCTCCTACGAGCAGTACTTC.